The next 27 T cell receptor beta chains were all read from a single sample in a study of cytomegalovirus exposure and HLA in healthy donors. Amplification used 60 Vbeta primers and 13 Jbeta primers. Sequencing used immunoSEQ multiplex PCR; TCRdb keeps in-frame clones, though not all of them. The sample holds under 120,000 clones; about 80% are singletons and the top ten take more than 2%. Material for sequencing was PBMCs. These receptors originate from a man aged 45 to 65 in good health and CMV-seropositive.

The J gene is TRBJ1-5, the V gene TRBV5-6; 8 nucleotides align to TRBD1. CDR1 and CDR2 (germline): SGHDT, YYEEEE. The CDR3 extends over 16 amino acids. J lost 3 bases, V lost 1 base, and 6 bases had no gene match. CDR3 residues: CASSLFWQGANQPQHF. CDR3 nucleotide sequence: TGTGCCAGCAGCTTGTTTTGGCAGGGGGCCAATCAGCCCCAGCATTTT.

This clone has more than one count but fewer than ten. The chain links TRBV1 to TRBJ2-5; TRBD2, as called in the table, went unchecked against the DNA. TRBV1 is a known pseudogene. The CDR3 extends over 13 amino acids. The CDR3 DNA follows: TGCACCAGCAGCCAAGGACTCCAAGAGACCCAGTACTTC. It codes for CTSSQGLQETQYF.

The chain employs TRBV28 and TRBJ1-5, with 8 positions matching TRBD1. With 8 bases clipped from V and 2 bases from J, the junction kept 8 bases outside the gene matches. Germline V CDR1 and CDR2: MDHEN, SYDVKM. This CDR3 spans 15 amino acids. In DNA, the CDR3 is TGTGCCAGCCTCAGAATGACAGGGGGCAATCAGCCCCAGCATTTT. Its translation: CASLRMTGGNQPQHF.

The J gene is TRBJ2-7, the V gene TRBV6-6; D unclear. Germline V CDR1 and CDR2: MNHNY, SVGAGI (reference sequence). V was clipped by 4 bases and J by 3 bases, with 10 bases between them. This CDR3 region has 13 residues. Here the CDR3 reads CASSSSPGYEQYF. CDR3 nucleotide sequence: TGTGCCAGCAGTTCATCTCCGGGCTACGAGCAGTACTTC.

The chain carries TRBV5-1 and TRBJ1-1, with TRBD1 identical over 8 bases. J was trimmed by 8 bases and V by 4 bases; bases with no gene match: 7. Germline loops: CDR1 SGHRS, CDR2 YFSETQ. This CDR3 is built from 13 residues. The CDR3 protein is CASSPPQGGEAFF. For the CDR3, the DNA is TGCGCCAGCAGCCCGCCACAGGGGGGAGAAGCTTTCTTT.

On this clone: At the DNA level, this CDR3 is encoded by other sequences in the same sample as well. V gene TRBV12-5 combines with J gene TRBJ2-5; 11 bases align to TRBD2. The J segment lost 2 bases and the V segment lost 0 bases, leaving 2 bases of the junction unmatched. The CDR3 extends over 16 amino acids. Germline V gene lookup returns CDR1 LGHNT and CDR2 FRNRAP. The CDR3 nucleotides read TGTGCTAGTGGTTTGGTATTAGCGGGAGGGCAAGAGACCCAGTACTTC. Translation gives CASGLVLAGGQETQYF.

As DNA, the CDR3 is TGCGCCAGCAGCCCGGCGGGGGGGGATCAGCCCCAGCATTTT. This sequence encodes CASSPAGGDQPQHF. The chain recombines TRBV4-1 with TRBJ1-5, with D possibly TRBD1 on 5 matching bases. Germline CDR1 and CDR2: MGHRA and YSYEKL. Trimming took off 4 bases at V and 5 bases at J, with 12 bases between the two ends. CDR3 length equals 14 residues.

J is TRBJ1-2 and V is TRBV7-9, with D tentatively TRBD1 (5 bases). V was shortened by 1 base and J by 8 bases, with 8 bases between the two germline ends. The germline V gene encodes CDR1 SEHNR and CDR2 FQNEAQ (reference sequence). The CDR3 extends over 12 amino acids. The CDR3, as DNA: TGTGCCAGCAGCTTAGAAGGGGAAGGCTACACCTTC. Amino acid sequence: CASSLEGEGYTF.

The J gene is TRBJ2-1, the V gene TRBV11-1; the D gene is possibly TRBD2 (5 bases). Germline V CDR1 and CDR2: SGHAT, FQDESV (reference sequence). Trimming shortened V by 3 bases and J by 9 bases, and 12 bases separated the two germline ends. CDR3 size: 13 residues. DNA of the CDR3: TGTGCCAGCAGCTTGGCCGAGGGCCTTGAGCAGTTCTTC. Its translation is CASSLAEGLEQFF.

The genes are TRBV5-1 and TRBJ2-3; D is ambiguous. Trimming left V 0 bases short and J 1 base short, with 6 bases between. Per the germline V gene, CDR1 is SGHRS and CDR2 is YFSETQ. The CDR3 has 14 residues. CDR3 nucleotides: TGCGCCAGCAGCTTGGCCCGTGGCACAGATACGCAGTATTTT. This translates into CASSLARGTDTQYF.

This clone was seen a handful of times. The CDR3 DNA follows: TGTGCCAGCTCACCGGACGGACAGAACACTGAAGCTTTCTTT. Translated: CASSPDGQNTEAFF. The chain couples TRBV18 to TRBJ1-1, with D maybe TRBD1 (5 bases). V was clipped by 3 bases and J by 1 base, with 9 bases between them. The CDR3 spans 14 residues. Germline-derived CDR1 and CDR2 are KGHSH and LQKENI.

The V and J genes are TRBV11-3 and TRBJ2-7; 7 bases map to TRBD1. Looked up from germline, CDR1 is SGHNT and CDR2 is YENEEA. V lost 0 bases to trimming and J lost 3 bases; unmatched junction nucleotides: 5. The CDR3 loop spans 15 amino acids. Here the CDR3 reads CASSLDPGQSYEQYF. CDR3 nucleotides: TGTGCCAGCAGCTTAGATCCGGGACAGAGCTACGAGCAGTACTTC. Full variable domain (missing parts from reference TRBV11-3 and TRBJ2-7): EAGVVQSPRYKIIEKKQPVAFWCNPISGHNTLYWYLQNLGQGPELLIRYENEEAVDDSQLPKDRFSAERLKGVDSTLKIQPAELGDSAVYLCASSLDPGQSYEQYFGPGTRLTVT.

The V gene is TRBV9, the J gene TRBJ1-5, with TRBD1 as a possible D gene (5 bases). CDR1 and CDR2 from the germline V gene are SGDLS and YYNGEE. CDR3 length: 14 residues. V gave up 2 bases and J gave up 7 bases, with 13 bases separating them. The CDR3 nucleotides are TGTGCCAGCAGCGTTTTGGGGACTGGGCAGCCCCAGCATTTT. Translating it yields CASSVLGTGQPQHF.

The chain carries TRBV5-4 and TRBJ1-1; a weak D match, TRBD1 (5 bases). The CDR3 is 15 residues long. The germline V gene encodes CDR1 SGHNT and CDR2 YYREEE (reference sequence). Trimming shortened V by 4 bases and J by 6 bases, and 19 bases separated the two germline ends. The CDR3 region is CASSTPGGNPSEAFF. The CDR3 nucleotides are TGTGCCAGCAGCACCCCGGGGGGAAATCCTTCTGAAGCTTTCTTT.

The genes are TRBV5-1 and TRBJ1-3, with a possible D match to TRBD1 (6 bases). This CDR3 region has 14 residues. V lost 0 bases and J 3 bases, leaving 7 bases between the germline ends. Germline loops: CDR1 SGHRS, CDR2 YFSETQ. This CDR3 is CASSLVGGGNTIYF. CDR3 DNA: TGCGCCAGCAGCTTGGTAGGGGGTGGAAACACCATATATTTT.

The chain couples TRBV5-6 to TRBJ2-2; D not resolved. Germline values: CDR1 SGHDT, CDR2 YYEEEE. The CDR3 consists of 17 residues. With 1 base removed from V and 0 bases from J, the gap between germline ends came to 13 bases. The DNA for the CDR3 is TGTGCCAGCAGCTTGTATATCGCCAGGACGAACACCGGGGAGCTGTTTTTT. It yields the protein CASSLYIARTNTGELFF.

V gene TRBV29-1 combines with J gene TRBJ1-2; D call uncertain. Germline CDR1 reads SQVTM; CDR2 reads ANQGSEA. CDR3 length: 12 residues. V was shortened by 5 bases and J by 4 bases, with 11 bases between the two germline ends. CDR3 residues: CSVSHPSYGYTF. In DNA, the CDR3 is TGCAGCGTTTCTCACCCTAGCTATGGCTACACCTTC.

The rearrangement joins TRBV4-2 to TRBJ2-3; D not certain. This CDR3 spans 18 amino acids. The V gene lost 2 bases and the J gene lost 0 bases, with 18 bases spanning the gap. The V gene's germline CDR1 is LGHNA and CDR2 YNFKEQ. CDR3 sequence (DNA): TGTGCCAGCAGCCAACGAAAGTACACGGGTACTAGCACAGATACGCAGTATTTT. Protein sequence: CASSQRKYTGTSTDTQYF.

This CDR3 is CASTPGQGGSPLHF. The CDR3 DNA is TGTGCCAGTACCCCGGGACAGGGGGGTTCACCCCTCCACTTT. V is TRBV19 and J is TRBJ1-6; 11 bases fit TRBD1. This CDR3 has 14 residues. V trimming: 7 bases; J trimming: 9 bases; junction bases outside the gene matches: 5. Germline values: CDR1 LNHDA, CDR2 SQIVND (reference sequence). The full variable domain, completed using reference TRBV19 and TRBJ1-6, is DGGITQSPKYLFRKEGQNVTLSCEQNLNHDAMYWYRQDPGQGLRLIYYSQIVNDFQKGDIAEGYSVSREKKESFPLTVTSAQKNPTAFYLCASTPGQGGSPLHFGNGTRLTVT.

The chain couples TRBV15 to TRBJ2-4, with D maybe TRBD2 (5 bases). Per the germline V gene, CDR1 is LNHNV and CDR2 is YYDKDF (reference sequence). The V and J ends lost 8 bases and 6 bases respectively, with 14 bases between them. The CDR3 runs 13 residues. CDR3 amino acids: CATSWRSLNIQYF. CDR3 nucleotide sequence: TGTGCCACCTCCTGGAGGAGTCTAAACATTCAGTACTTC.

This chain joins TRBV5-1 and TRBJ2-5; TRBD1 agrees at 7 bases. This CDR3 spans 13 amino acids. CDR1 is SGHRS, CDR2 YFSETQ, per germline. Trimming removed 3 bases from V and 1 base from J; junction bases left unmatched: 0. DNA for the CDR3: TGCGCCAGCAGCTGGGACAGCCAAGAGACCCAGTACTTC. As protein: CASSWDSQETQYF.

This clone was seen more than once but under ten times. Mismatch with germline at one junction end may stem from a read error. This chain connects TRBV11-2 to TRBJ1-1; the D gene is possibly TRBD1 (5 bases). The germline CDR1 and CDR2 sequences are SGHAT and FQNNGV. The CDR3 length is 16 residues. The CDR3 reads CAGRLLLGGFDTEAFF. The CDR3 DNA reads TGTGCCGGCAGACTCCTATTGGGGGGGTTCGACACTGAAGCTTTCTTT.

The rearrangement links TRBV27 to TRBJ2-3; D uncertain. The ends were cut back, 3 bases at V and 5 bases at J, with 6 bases in the middle. Germline V gives CDR1 MNHEY, CDR2 SMNVEV (reference sequence). The CDR3 covers 12 residues. The CDR3 reads CASSFPRDTQYF. The CDR3 bases are TGTGCCAGCAGTTTCCCCCGAGATACGCAGTATTTT.

This chain uses TRBV6-5 with TRBJ1-4; D is unresolved. The CDR3 spans 13 residues. V lost 0 bases and J lost 8, with 7 bases in between. Germline V gene lookup returns CDR1 MNHEY and CDR2 SVGAGI. As DNA, the CDR3 is TGTGCCAGCAGTTACTCTAGGGAGGAAAAACTGTTTTTT. It translates to CASSYSREEKLFF.

The rearrangement links TRBV4-1 to TRBJ2-4; possible D gene TRBD1, 6 bases. From germline, CDR1 is MGHRA and CDR2 YSYEKL. The CDR3 length is 15 residues. The V and J ends lost 2 bases and 7 bases respectively, with 15 bases between them. The CDR3 sequence is CASSQLGSQGNIQYF. In DNA form, the CDR3 reads TGCGCCAGCAGCCAACTAGGGTCCCAGGGGAACATTCAGTACTTC.

The rearrangement uses TRBV5-5 and TRBJ2-1, with D maybe TRBD2 (6 bases). With 3 bases removed from V and 8 bases from J, the gap between germline ends came to 15 bases. Germline assignment: CDR1 SGHKS and CDR2 YYEKEE (reference sequence). The CDR3 covers 14 residues. The CDR3 region is CASSSGTQVDEQFF. The CDR3 nucleotides read TGTGCCAGCAGCTCCGGGACTCAGGTGGATGAGCAGTTCTTC.

The count of this clone is one. The chain employs TRBV28 and TRBJ2-7; 8 bases are shared with TRBD1. Germline loops: CDR1 MDHEN, CDR2 SYDVKM. The CDR3 has 15 amino acids. V lost 0 bases, J lost 3 bases, and 4 bases stayed unmatched. CDR3 residues: CASSLWTGQDYEQYF. The DNA for the CDR3 is TGTGCCAGCAGTTTATGGACGGGACAGGACTACGAGCAGTACTTC.